Shown below are 3 T cell receptor beta chains from a single sample sequenced in a study of T-cell memory formation after mild COVID-19. One entry per CDR3 protein, called by TCRdb with MiXCR from the 5' RACE reads. The table has roughly 510,000 distinct CDR3 sequences, around 16% seen once. Specimen: PBMCs or a T cell subset sorted from them (not recorded which). Receptors originate from an adult woman who had mild COVID-19 (a few samples of this study predate the infection). Cell type and time point are not known.

This clonotype was seen more than once but under ten times. The chain joins TRBV7-2 to TRBJ1-2; D is possibly TRBD1 (5 bases). This CDR3 contains 17 residues. CDR1 is SGHTA, CDR2 FQGNSA, per germline. Trimming pared 4 bases from V and 4 bases from J, leaving 22 bases between. CDR3 sequence (DNA): TGTGCCAGCAGCTCAACCCGGGACGTAGGGCCCGTCTATGGCTACACCTTC. Encoded protein: CASSSTRDVGPVYGYTF.

In its sample, this clonotype was seen a few times. V and J are TRBV7-8 and TRBJ2-2; possibly TRBD2 for D (5 bases). The CDR3 is 17 amino acids. V dropped 0 bases and J dropped 3 bases, with 14 bases sitting between them. Per germline, CDR1 SGHVS and CDR2 FQNEAQ. The CDR3 region has the DNA TGTGCCAGCAGCTTAGCGCGGCTAGGAGGCGACACCGGGGAGCTGTTTTTT. It codes for CASSLARLGGDTGELFF. Looking up the rest from reference TRBV7-8 and TRBJ2-2 gives the full variable domain: GAGVSQSPRYKVAKRGQDVALRCDPISGHVSLFWYQQALGQGPEFLTYFQNEAQLDKSGLPSDRFFAERPEGSVSTLKIQRTQQEDSAVYLCASSLARLGGDTGELFFGEGSRLTVL.

The chain links TRBV20-1 to TRBJ1-4; D is uncertain. V lost 3 bases to trimming and J lost 8 bases, with 10 bases between them. CDR1 and CDR2 from the germline V gene are DFQATT and SNEGSKA (reference sequence). This CDR3 has 12 amino acids. In DNA form, the CDR3 reads TGCAGTGCTAGTTCGGGTGGGGAAAAACTGTTTTTT. Protein product: CSASSGGEKLFF.